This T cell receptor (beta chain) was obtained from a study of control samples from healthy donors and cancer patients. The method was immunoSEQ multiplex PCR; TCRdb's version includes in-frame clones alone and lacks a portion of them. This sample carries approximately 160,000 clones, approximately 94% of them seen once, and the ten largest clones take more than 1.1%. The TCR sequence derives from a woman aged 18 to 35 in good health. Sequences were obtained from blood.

For the CDR3, the DNA is TGTGCCAGCTCTTGGGGGGCTGGGGAAAAACTGTTTTTT. This sequence encodes CASSWGAGEKLFF. This chain uses TRBV2 with TRBJ1-4, with D possibly being TRBD1 (6 bases). V was cut by 8 bases and J by 8 bases, with 15 bases left in between. Germline loops: CDR1 SNHLY, CDR2 FYNNEI. This CDR3 has 13 amino acids.